Detailed here is one T cell receptor beta chain. Its antigen is undetermined. Sampled while nominally healthy, donors likely had unrecorded immune exposures. The data derive from a study of cytomegalovirus exposure and HLA in healthy donors. The PCR used 60 Vbeta and 13 Jbeta primers. The table came from immunoSEQ multiplex PCR; TCRdb's copy has only in-frame clones and leaves some out. The data contain fewer than 85,000 clones, around 78% of them singletons. CDR3 length: 15 residues. V dropped 2 bases and J dropped 3; count of bases not matched to a gene: 3. Germline V gives CDR1 SGHRS, CDR2 YFSETQ. Findings and limits, study-wide: In a later analysis, several top co-occurrence clusters appeared linked to parvovirus B19, influenza, CMV and Epstein-Barr virus. In an earlier analysis, most TCR beta V segments were productive about 90% or about 30% of the time.

Specimen: PBMCs. The chain couples TRBV5-1 to TRBJ2-1; 9 nucleotides match TRBD1. This sequence was found in a man aged 35 to 55 in good health and CMV-seronegative. CDR3 protein: CASSFLTGGYNEQFF. CDR3 nucleotides: TGCGCCAGCAGCTTCTTGACAGGGGGCTACAATGAGCAGTTCTTC.